This TCR beta chain was sequenced in a study of shared clonotypes between healthy human individuals. The study's findings and limits: Sorted-subset sequencing, rarefaction showed, was incomplete despite large depth.

TCRdb keeps only in-frame clones here, not all; method: immunoSEQ multiplex PCR. The data show roughly 170,000 clones, with over 50% seen just once and about 9.4% held by the top ten. A single count supports this clone. Its antigen is currently unknown. This CDR3 contains 15 residues. Germline CDR1 SGDLS, CDR2 YYNGEE. Trimming took 1 base from V and 0 from J, leaving 11 bases between them. J is TRBJ2-7 and V is TRBV9; D call uncertain. This receptor was obtained from a man aged 30-40 years in good health. Sample: memory CD4+ T cells sorted from blood. Described subset: CD45RA-negative fraction. The DNA of the CDR3 is TGTGCCAGCAGCGTAAATAGCCGAGGCTCCTACGAGCAGTACTTC. Translating it yields CASSVNSRGSYEQYF.